Following are 6 T cell receptor beta chains from one sample sequenced in a study of early T cells in non-severe SARS-CoV-2 infection. TCRdb fed the 5' RACE reads into MiXCR, producing one record per CDR3 protein. The table lists about 25,000 distinct CDR3 sequences, around 5% of them singletons. Sequences were obtained from whole blood. These TCRs come from an adult who was a healthcare worker with PCR-confirmed SARS-CoV-2 infection or an uninfected control (not recorded which).

In its sample, this clonotype was seen many times. The CDR3 DNA reads as TGTGCCAGCAGTTATAGTCGGGGCCCTGGAGAGACCCAGTACTTC. Its translation is CASSYSRGPGETQYF. The chain carries TRBV6-6 and TRBJ2-5, with D perhaps assigned TRBD1 or TRBD2 (5 bases each). This CDR3 region has 15 residues. CDR1 is MNHNY, CDR2 SVGAGI, per germline (reference sequence). Trimming left V 3 bases short and J 4 bases short, with 15 bases between.

This clonotype was picked up many times. The rearrangement uses TRBV12-3 or TRBV12-4 and TRBJ1-3; no firm D call. The V end was cut by 5 bases, the J end by 3 bases, with 8 bases between. The CDR3 is 13 amino acids. The CDR3 loop is CASSPQSGNTIYF. CDR3 DNA sequence: TGTGCCAGCAGTCCACAAAGTGGAAACACCATATATTTT.

This clonotype was seen a handful of times. The rearrangement joins TRBV2 to TRBJ2-7; D is undetermined. The V end was cut by 5 bases, the J end by 9 bases, with 11 bases between. The CDR3 loop spans 11 amino acids. From germline, CDR1 is SNHLY and CDR2 FYNNEI. CDR3 loop: CASSYMSTQYF. CDR3 sequence (DNA): TGTGCCAGCAGTTACATGTCCACGCAGTACTTC.

In its sample, this clonotype was seen many times. The chain employs TRBV5-1 and TRBJ2-6, with 11 bases fitting TRBD2. Germline V gives CDR1 SGHRS, CDR2 YFSETQ. The CDR3 runs 17 residues. J gave up 4 bases and V 0 bases, and 3 bases lay outside the gene matches. As DNA, the CDR3 is TGCGCCAGCAGCTTGGCTAGCGGGAGGCCCGGGGCCAACGTCCTGACTTTC. Protein product: CASSLASGRPGANVLTF.

In this sample, this clonotype turned up many times. The rearrangement joins TRBV5-4 to TRBJ2-4; 7 nucleotides align to TRBD1. After removal of 0 bases from V and 4 bases from J, the junction contained 7 bases not matched to a gene. From germline, CDR1 is SGHNT and CDR2 YYREEE (reference sequence). CDR3 length: 16 amino acids. The CDR3: CASSLGTGGLKNIQYF. CDR3 in DNA: TGTGCCAGCAGCTTGGGGACAGGTGGATTGAAAAACATTCAGTACTTC.

This clonotype was seen many times. The chain joins TRBV18 to TRBJ1-1; D is unresolved. Trimming took off 6 bases at V and 3 bases at J, with 14 bases between the two ends. The CDR3 contains 14 residues. Germline lookup yields CDR1 KGHSH and CDR2 LQKENI. CDR3 region: CASSPVWGDTEAFF. The CDR3 DNA follows: TGTGCCAGCTCCCCGGTTTGGGGAGACACTGAAGCTTTCTTT.